The clone carrying this TCR beta chain was counted ten times or more. The antigen remains unidentified. This sample stems from a study of regulatory T cells in long-lasting Graves disease. Study findings and constraints: Sharing of public clonotypes was greater in persistent patients (roughly 2,900) than in new patients (around 930).

Germline V gene sequence: CDR1 SGHAT, CDR2 FQNNGV. Trimming removed 4 bases from V and 13 bases from J; junction bases left unmatched: 19. The CDR3 covers 17 residues. Construction of the TCR beta libraries employed iRepertoire HTBI primers in conjunction with Arm-PCR of CDR3 regions. MiXCR, applied by TCRdb to the multiplex PCR reads, yields one record per CDR3 protein. This sample has roughly 380,000 distinct CDR3 sequences; around 17% occur once, and the top ten carry around 27%. Time point here: newly diagnosed GD, antithyroid drugs for less than 3 months. Extracted RNA from PBMCs served as the source of the TCR library. The EDTA tubes were filled with nine milliliters of drawn peripheral blood. This sample was also put to use in a study of T cells in Graves' hyperthyroidism and ophthalmopathy. That work contributes: Patients aged 18 to 65 with hyperthyroidism were newly diagnosed, with duration under 2 months.

The source is a man in his forties with Graves disease. V and J are TRBV11-2 and TRBJ1-6; TRBD1 matches 7 bases. The sequenced sample was peripheral blood mononuclear cells (PBMCs), obtained at new diagnosis, from a patient treated with antithyroid drugs. The CDR3 region has the DNA TGTGCCAGCAGCTCTTTGGAATCCGGGACAGAGGATTTTCCCCTCCACTTT. Amino acid sequence: CASSSLESGTEDFPLHF.